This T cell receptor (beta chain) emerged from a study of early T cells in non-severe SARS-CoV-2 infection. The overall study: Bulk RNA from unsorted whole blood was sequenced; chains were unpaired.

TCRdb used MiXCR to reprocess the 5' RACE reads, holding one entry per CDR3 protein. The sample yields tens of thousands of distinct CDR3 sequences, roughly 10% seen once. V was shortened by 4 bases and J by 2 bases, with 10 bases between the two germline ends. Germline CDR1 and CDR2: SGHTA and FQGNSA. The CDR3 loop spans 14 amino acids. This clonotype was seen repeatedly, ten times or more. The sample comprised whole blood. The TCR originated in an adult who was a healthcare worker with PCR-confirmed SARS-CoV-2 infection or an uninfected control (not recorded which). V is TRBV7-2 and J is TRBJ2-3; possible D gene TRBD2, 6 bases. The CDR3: CASSSWDSTDTQYF. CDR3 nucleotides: TGTGCCAGCAGCTCTTGGGACTCCACAGATACGCAGTATTTT.